The 8 T cell receptor beta chains presented below share a single source sample, sequenced in a study of control samples from healthy donors and cancer patients. Only in-frame clones appear in the TCRdb table, and some are missing; sequencing was by immunoSEQ multiplex PCR. The sample contains approximately 140,000 clones, approximately 89% of which appear only once. Sequencing used PBMCs. The receptors derive from a man aged 45-65 years with head and neck cancer.

The chain recombines TRBV19 with TRBJ2-2; 9 positions match TRBD1. CDR3 length: 15 amino acids. V was pared by 6 bases and J by 3 bases, with 5 bases of the junction left unmatched. Germline CDR1 LNHDA, CDR2 SQIVND (reference sequence). The CDR3 sequence is CASRTRDRDTGELFF. CDR3 sequence (DNA): TGTGCCAGTAGGACGCGGGACAGGGACACCGGGGAGCTGTTTTTT.

The CDR3 region is CASSSPGLAGSGANVLTF. Here the CDR3 DNA reads TGTGCCAGCAGCTCCCCGGGACTAGCGGGCTCTGGGGCCAACGTCCTGACTTTC. The chain carries TRBV13 and TRBJ2-6; 12 bases are shared with TRBD2. Per the germline V gene, CDR1 is PRHDT and CDR2 is FYEKMQ (reference sequence). This CDR3 contains 18 residues. V gave up 4 bases and J gave up 0 bases; unmatched junction bases: 4.

The chain's CDR3 is CARGTTNEKLFF. DNA of the CDR3: TGTGCCCGGGGGACAACTAATGAAAAACTGTTTTTT. The chain is built from TRBV30 and TRBJ1-4; D is possibly TRBD1 (5 bases). Trimming stripped 8 bases from V and 0 bases from J, with 7 bases between. This CDR3 has 12 residues. CDR1 GTSNPN and CDR2 SVGIG come from the germline V gene (reference sequence).

The chain carries TRBV5-5 and TRBJ2-7; TRBD1 or TRBD2 may be the D gene (5 bases each). Germline V gives CDR1 SGHKS, CDR2 YYEKEE (reference sequence). The V end lost 4 bases, the J end lost 2 bases, and 13 bases lay between the germline ends. The CDR3 sequence is 14 residues long. The DNA for the CDR3 is TGTGCCAGCAGCCTCCGGGACGGAGCCTACGAGCAGTACTTC. Translation: CASSLRDGAYEQYF.

The V call is TRBV6-4, the J call TRBJ2-5, with D uncertain. The germline V and J ends were trimmed by 5 bases and 5 bases, with 12 bases remaining between them. The CDR3 is made up of 13 amino acids. Per the germline V gene, CDR1 is MRHNA and CDR2 is SNTAGT. The CDR3 sequence: CASSPGLGETQYF. The CDR3 DNA sequence: TGTGCCAGCAGTCCAGGCCTGGGGGAGACCCAGTACTTC.

The chain is built from TRBV20-1 and TRBJ2-5; no definite D call. This CDR3 contains 11 residues. Per germline, CDR1 DFQATT and CDR2 SNEGSKA (reference sequence). V lost 2 bases and J lost 1, with 2 bases in between. The CDR3 region has the DNA TGCAGTGCTAGAACCCAAGAGACCCAGTACTTC. The encoded protein is CSARTQETQYF.

The chain recombines TRBV3-1 (or the pseudogene TRBV3-2) with TRBJ2-7; D is undetermined. Trimming cost V 4 bases and J 2 bases, with 12 bases left between them. This CDR3 region has 14 residues. Germline assignment: CDR1 LGHDT and CDR2 YNNKEL (reference sequence). The CDR3 DNA reads TGTGCCAGCAGCCTTACGGGCCGAGCCTACGAGCAGTACTTC. Encoded protein: CASSLTGRAYEQYF.

This chain connects TRBV11-2 to TRBJ2-1, with 11 nucleotides matching TRBD2. V dropped 2 bases and J dropped 13; count of bases not matched to a gene: 10. The CDR3 totals 15 residues. Germline V lookup: CDR1 SGHAT, CDR2 FQNNGV. The CDR3 loop is CASSLTLAGGPYQFF. Written as DNA, the CDR3 is TGTGCCAGCAGCTTAACGCTAGCGGGAGGCCCATACCAGTTCTTC.